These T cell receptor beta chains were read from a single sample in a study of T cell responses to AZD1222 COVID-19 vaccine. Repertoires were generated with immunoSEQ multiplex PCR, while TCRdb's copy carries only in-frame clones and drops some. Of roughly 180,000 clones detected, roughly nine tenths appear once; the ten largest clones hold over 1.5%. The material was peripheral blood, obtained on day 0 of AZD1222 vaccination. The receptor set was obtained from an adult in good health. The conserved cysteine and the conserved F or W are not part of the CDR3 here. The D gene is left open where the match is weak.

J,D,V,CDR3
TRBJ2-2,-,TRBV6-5,ASSRGVGELF
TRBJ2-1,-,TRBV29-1,SVGTYEQF
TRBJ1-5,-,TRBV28,ASKLEGGPNQPQH
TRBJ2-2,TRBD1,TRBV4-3,ASSQLGTGFFRELF
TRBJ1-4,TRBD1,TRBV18,ASSPRLDRENEKLF
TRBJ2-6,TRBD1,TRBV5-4,ASSLPGTGVSGANVLT
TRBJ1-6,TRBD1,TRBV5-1,ASSGDSGSYNSPLH
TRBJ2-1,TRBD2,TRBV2,ASNFPGAGYNEQF
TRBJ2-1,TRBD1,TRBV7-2,ASSLTGGQFNEQF
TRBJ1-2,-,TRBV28,ASSATAADGYT
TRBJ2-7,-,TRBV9,ASSNPGKQY
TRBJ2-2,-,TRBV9,ASSGTGELF
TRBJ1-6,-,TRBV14,ASSHRRDRGSPLH
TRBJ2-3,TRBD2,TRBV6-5,ASGKRDPTDTQY
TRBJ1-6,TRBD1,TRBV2,ASRGQGVGNSPLH
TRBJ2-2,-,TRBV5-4,ASSLDGTGELF
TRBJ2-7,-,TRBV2,ASIGPPSSYEQY
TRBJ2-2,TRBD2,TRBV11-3,ASSLGLAVGYTGELF
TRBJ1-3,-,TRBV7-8,ASSLQAYSGNTIY
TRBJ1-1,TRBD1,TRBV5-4,ASSLGGTGEAF
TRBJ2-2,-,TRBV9,ASSPDGAGELF
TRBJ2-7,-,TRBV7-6,ASSPGGREQY
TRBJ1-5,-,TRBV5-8,ASSFRDQPQH
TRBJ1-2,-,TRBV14,ASSQGGVYYGYT
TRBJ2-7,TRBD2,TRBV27,ASSPSSGRVHEQY
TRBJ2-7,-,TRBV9,ASSSPGTSRGDEQY
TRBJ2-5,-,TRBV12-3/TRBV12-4,ASSLEQETQY
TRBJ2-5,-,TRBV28,ASSRPWGEETQY
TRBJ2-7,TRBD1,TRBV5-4,ASSSGTGSYEQY
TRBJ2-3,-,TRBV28,ASILGVGDTQY
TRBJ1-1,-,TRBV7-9,ASSGTVNTEAF
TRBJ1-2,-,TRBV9,ASSVYASSTGYT
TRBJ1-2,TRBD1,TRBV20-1,SVNRGPGYT
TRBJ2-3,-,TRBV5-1,ASSVTSTADTQY
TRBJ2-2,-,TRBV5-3,ARSLDSEGTGELF
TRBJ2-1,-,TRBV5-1,ASSLGQEYNEQF
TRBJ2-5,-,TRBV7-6,ASSVFVAGRSVETQY
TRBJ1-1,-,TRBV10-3,AISVGRGNTEAF
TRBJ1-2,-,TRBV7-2,ASSLAAGLGGYT
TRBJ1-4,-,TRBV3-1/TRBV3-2,ASSQVSGSYEKLF
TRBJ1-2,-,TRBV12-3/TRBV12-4,ASSLGGVGYT
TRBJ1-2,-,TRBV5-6,ASSLVSTRKADYGYT
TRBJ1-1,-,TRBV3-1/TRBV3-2,ASSQDEHLGAP
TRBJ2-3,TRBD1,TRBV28,ASSFSPGTVSTDTQY
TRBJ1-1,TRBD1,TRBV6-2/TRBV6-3,ASSSHSTGGSTEAF
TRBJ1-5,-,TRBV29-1,SVGGLGGPQH
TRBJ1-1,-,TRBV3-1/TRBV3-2,ASSAHHVAASTEAF
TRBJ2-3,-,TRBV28,ASSYELASSSDTQY
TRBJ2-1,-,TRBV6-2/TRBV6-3,ASSQLGPNEQF
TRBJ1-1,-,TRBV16,ASSQYAMMGKGTEAF